The present T cell receptor (beta chain) was sequenced within a study of blood T cell repertoires in COVID-19. On the study more broadly: Acute and convalescent COVID-19 samples came from the United States, Italy and Spain. T cells, B-cell-depleted T cells, or PBMCs provided the cDNA or gDNA that served as material.

In the original workflow: How many nucleated cells were present was estimated from reference gene primer amplification. The repertoire was sequenced with immunoSEQ multiplex PCR; TCRdb's copy has only in-frame clones and lacks some. The D gene and trimming were derived from the DNA, and the V and J assignments and clone size from that table. The sample records over 120,000 clones, approximately 84% being singletons. This CDR3 has 14 residues. The germline V gene has CDR1 SGDLS and CDR2 YYNGEE. Regarding this clone: At one end, the junction sequence differs from germline, possibly due to a read error.

The receptor was derived from a woman aged 55-69 years with acute or convalescent COVID-19. This chain connects TRBV9 to TRBJ2-7, with D perhaps TRBD1 (5 bases). The sample consisted of peripheral blood. The CDR3 is CVSSVSLTQDEQYF. The CDR3, as DNA: TGTGTCAGCAGCGTAAGCCTTACACAGGACGAGCAGTACTTC.